Listed below are T cell receptor beta chains from one sample, sequenced in a study of T-cell reconstitution after alpha-beta-depleted transplantation in children. Each CDR3 protein is one row after TCRdb ran MiXCR on the PCR reads. This sample carries nearly 400,000 distinct CDR3 sequences, around 21% of them seen once, and the ten largest clones take approximately 3.8%. Source: PBMCs from the stem cell graft donor, taken from the stem cell graft. Source of these receptors: a human donor who donated a stem cell graft to a child with acute myeloid leukemia. The CDR3 runs from the conserved cysteine through the conserved F or W. A D gene is named only where the DNA matches it firmly. Some rows have no size entry. The others give once, few or many, or a class for an expanded clone.

d_call j_call clone_size v_call cdr3_aa cdr3_nt
TRBD1 TRBJ2-7 many TRBV12-3/TRBV12-4 CASSPWTGGTYEQYF TGTGCCAGCAGTCCCTGGACAGGGGGTACCTACGAGCAGTACTTC
TRBD2 TRBJ2-3 many TRBV20-1 CSASLAGGADTQYF TGCAGTGCTAGCCTAGCGGGAGGCGCAGATACGCAGTATTTT
. TRBJ2-7 few TRBV25-1 CASRGGTQTYEQYF TGTGCCAGCAGAGGAGGGACTCAGACCTACGAGCAGTACTTC
. TRBJ2-3 . TRBV7-6 CASSDEKRTSTDTQYF TGTGCCAGCAGCGACGAAAAACGAACTAGCACAGATACGCAGTATTTT
TRBD1 TRBJ2-5 few TRBV6-5 CASSLNDRGFGTQYF TGTGCCAGCAGTTTAAATGACAGGGGTTTCGGGACCCAGTACTTC
. TRBJ1-1 few TRBV6-5 CASSGYTEAFF TGTGCCAGCTCGGGTTACACTGAAGCTTTCTTT
. TRBJ2-1 few TRBV29-1 CSVVPGPLGSYNEQFF TGCAGCGTCGTTCCGGGACCCCTCGGCTCCTACAATGAGCAGTTCTTC
. TRBJ2-1 few TRBV4-1 CASSQWRDPYNEQFF TGCGCCAGCAGCCAATGGCGGGACCCCTACAATGAGCAGTTCTTC
TRBD2 TRBJ2-1 . TRBV6-1 CASSAGTSGHNEQFF TGTGCCAGCAGTGCCGGGACTAGCGGACACAATGAGCAGTTCTTC
TRBD1 TRBJ1-2 few TRBV12-3/TRBV12-4 CASSTGTGAISGYGYTF TGTGCCAGCAGTACCGGGACAGGGGCGATCTCCGGGTATGGCTACACCTTC
TRBD1 TRBJ1-3 . TRBV15 CATARGLSGNTIYF TGTGCCACCGCAAGGGGGCTGTCCGGAAACACCATATATTTT
TRBD2 TRBJ2-1 many TRBV6-5 CASSYHEREGYNEQFF TGTGCCAGCAGTTACCACGAGCGGGAGGGCTACAATGAGCAGTTCTTC
. TRBJ2-1 many TRBV29-1 CSVVVPSYNEQFF TGCAGCGTTGTAGTCCCATCCTACAATGAGCAGTTCTTC
. TRBJ2-7 . TRBV7-9 CASSLVGGVGSEQYF TGTGCCAGCAGCTTAGTTGGCGGAGTGGGGTCCGAGCAGTACTTC
. TRBJ2-3 . TRBV7-9 CASSPWRPSTDTQYF TGTGCCAGCAGCCCTTGGAGGCCTAGCACAGATACGCAGTATTTT
. TRBJ2-3 . TRBV5-1 CASSQRPPPQYF TGCGCCAGCAGCCAGCGACCGCCTCCGCAGTATTTT
TRBD2 TRBJ2-1 few TRBV25-1 CASSERTASGNEQFF TGTGCCAGCAGTGAAAGAACTGCTAGCGGCAATGAGCAGTTCTTC
TRBD1 TRBJ1-2 . TRBV20-1 CSARRGLLANYGYTF TGCAGTGCTAGGAGGGGGCTCCTAGCTAACTATGGCTACACCTTC
TRBD2 TRBJ2-4 . TRBV4-1 CASSQGYGGLAGEANIQYF TGCGCCAGCAGCCAAGGATACGGAGGACTAGCGGGAGAGGCGAACATTCAGTACTTC
TRBD2 TRBJ2-7 few TRBV29-1 CSVEEIAGDKNEQYF TGCAGCGTTGAAGAGATAGCGGGAGATAAGAACGAGCAGTACTTC
. TRBJ2-3 many TRBV12-3/TRBV12-4 CASSPLGIGTDTQYF TGTGCCAGCAGTCCCCTAGGCATAGGCACAGATACGCAGTATTTT